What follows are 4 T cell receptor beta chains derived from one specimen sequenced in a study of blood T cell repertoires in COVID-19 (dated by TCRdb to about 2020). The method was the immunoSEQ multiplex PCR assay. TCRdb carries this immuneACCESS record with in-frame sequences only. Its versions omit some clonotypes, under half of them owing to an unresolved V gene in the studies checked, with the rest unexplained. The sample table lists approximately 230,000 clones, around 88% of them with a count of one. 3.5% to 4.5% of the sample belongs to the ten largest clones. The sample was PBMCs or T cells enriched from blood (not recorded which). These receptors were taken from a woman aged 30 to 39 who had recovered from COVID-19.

The CDR3 spells CASSLSGQSYEQYF. As DNA, the CDR3 is TGCGCCAGCAGCTTGTCGGGACAGTCCTACGAGCAGTACTTC. The chain links TRBV5-1 to TRBJ2-7, with 7 positions matching TRBD1. This CDR3 has 14 residues. Trimming removed 1 base from V and 1 base from J; junction bases left unmatched: 2. From germline, CDR1 is SGHRS and CDR2 YFSETQ.

CDR3 in amino acids: CASSFDRKEANTEAFF. The CDR3 DNA is TGTGCCAGCAGCTTCGATCGTAAGGAGGCGAACACTGAAGCTTTCTTT. The chain recombines TRBV7-9 with TRBJ1-1, with D unclear. The CDR3 sequence is 16 residues long. The germline V gene has CDR1 SEHNR and CDR2 FQNEAQ (reference sequence). Between the trimmed V and J ends, which lost 3 bases and 1 base, there was a span of 15 bases.

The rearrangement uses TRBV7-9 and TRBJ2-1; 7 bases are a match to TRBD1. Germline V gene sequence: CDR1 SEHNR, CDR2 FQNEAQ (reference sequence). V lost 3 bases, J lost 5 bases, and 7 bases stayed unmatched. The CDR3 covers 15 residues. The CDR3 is CASSLSQGLNNEQFF. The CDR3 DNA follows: TGTGCCAGCAGCTTGTCACAGGGGTTGAACAATGAGCAGTTCTTC.

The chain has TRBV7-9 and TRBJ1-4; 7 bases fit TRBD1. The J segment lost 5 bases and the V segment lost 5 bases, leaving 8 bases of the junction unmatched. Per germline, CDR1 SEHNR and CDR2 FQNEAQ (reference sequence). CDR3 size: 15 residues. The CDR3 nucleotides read TGTGCCAGCAGCCAAGGACAGACAGGGAATGAAAAACTGTTTTTT. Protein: CASSQGQTGNEKLFF.